The 3 T cell receptor beta chains below all came from one sample that was sequenced in a study of blood T cell repertoires in COVID-19. Method: immunoSEQ multiplex PCR; TCRdb's copy keeps in-frame clones and lacks some. The sample lists around 110,000 clones, around 80% occurring once. The sample was peripheral blood. These receptors were taken from a man between 65 and 85 years old with active or convalescent COVID-19.

The V call is TRBV5-1, the J call TRBJ1-1; D remains ambiguous. The CDR3 totals 14 residues. The germline V gene has CDR1 SGHRS and CDR2 YFSETQ. Trimming left V 1 base short and J 6 bases short, with 13 bases between. CDR3 bases: TGCGCCAGCAGCTTGATGGACTCTAGCCCTGAAGCTTTCTTT. Its translation: CASSLMDSSPEAFF.

The chain has TRBV3-1 (or the pseudogene TRBV3-2) and TRBJ1-1; D ambiguous. Trimming cost V 1 base and J 3 bases, with 6 bases left between them. This CDR3 region has 13 residues. Germline V gene data show CDR1 as LGHDT and CDR2 as YNNKEL (reference sequence). For the CDR3, the DNA is TGTGCCAGCAGCCAAGTGGCTGACACTGAAGCTTTCTTT. As protein: CASSQVADTEAFF.

V gene TRBV5-3 combines with J gene TRBJ1-2, with D unclear. TRBV5-3 is noted as an ORF with a role that remains uncertain. Trimming removed 8 bases from V and 5 bases from J, with 28 bases in between. The CDR3 length is 17 residues. The CDR3 loop is CARHNISLDPLEYGYTF. In DNA, the CDR3 is TGTGCCAGGCACAACATTAGCCTCGACCCCTTAGAGTATGGCTACACCTTC.